This record looks at one T cell receptor beta chain sequence and its context. Its antigen is unknown. The record originates from a study of T cells in Graves' hyperthyroidism and ophthalmopathy. Investigators excluded patients with uncontrolled infection, other autoimmune disease, pregnancy or lactation. Thyroid ultrasound and orbital computed tomography, with clinical symptoms and serum thyroxine and TRAb, informed diagnoses. V lost 5 bases, J lost 0 bases, and 3 bases stayed unmatched. Germline V CDR1 and CDR2: LNHNV, YYDKDF (reference sequence). The CDR3 covers 15 residues. Amplification of TCR beta CDR3 regions was performed using RNA transcripts as template. An initial round of RT-PCR targeting the TCR CDR3 relied on the HTBI primer set. TCRdb independently ran MiXCR on the multiplex PCR reads; one entry per CDR3 protein. The table lists about 660,000 distinct CDR3 sequences, roughly 46% of them singletons.

Points from the study as a whole: It was a median 6.5 months before onset that the model predicted ophthalmopathy. Researchers report that a 13 V-J model separated ophthalmopathy from stable hyperthyroidism.

The chain joins TRBV15 to TRBJ2-7, with TRBD1 matching over 11 bases. The receptor's source is an adult man with Graves' disease, either hyperthyroidism or ophthalmopathy (not recorded which). The sequenced sample consisted of peripheral blood or thyroid tissue (not recorded which). The CDR3 is CATSWGQGGSYEQYF. The CDR3 nucleotides are TGTGCCACCAGCTGGGGACAGGGGGGCTCCTACGAGCAGTACTTC.